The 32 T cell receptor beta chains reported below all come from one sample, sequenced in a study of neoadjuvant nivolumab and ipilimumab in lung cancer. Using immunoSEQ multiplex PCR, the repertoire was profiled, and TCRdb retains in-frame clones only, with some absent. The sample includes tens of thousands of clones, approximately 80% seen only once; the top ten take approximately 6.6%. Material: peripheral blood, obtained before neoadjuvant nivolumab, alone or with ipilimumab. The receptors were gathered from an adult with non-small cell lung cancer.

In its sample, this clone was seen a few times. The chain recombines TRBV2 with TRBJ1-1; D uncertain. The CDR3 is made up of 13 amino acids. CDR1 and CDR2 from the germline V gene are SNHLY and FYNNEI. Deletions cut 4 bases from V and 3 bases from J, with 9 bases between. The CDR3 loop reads CASSGFGDTEAFF. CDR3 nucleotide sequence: TGTGCCAGCAGTGGGTTCGGGGACACTGAAGCTTTCTTT. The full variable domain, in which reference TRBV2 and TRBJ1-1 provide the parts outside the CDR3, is EPEVTQTPSHQVTQMGQEVILRCVPISNHLYFYWYRQILGQKVEFLVSFYNNEISEKSEIFDDQFSVERPDGSNFTLKIRSTKLEDSAMYFCASSGFGDTEAFFGQGTRLTVV.

The CDR3: CASSIRLVEWELFF. In nucleotides, the CDR3 is TGTGCCAGTAGTATTCGCCTCGTCGAGTGGGAGCTGTTTTTT. The rearrangement uses TRBV19 and TRBJ2-2; D remains ambiguous. Trimming stripped 3 bases from V and 9 bases from J, with 14 bases between. This CDR3 has 14 amino acids. Germline loops: CDR1 LNHDA, CDR2 SQIVND (reference sequence).

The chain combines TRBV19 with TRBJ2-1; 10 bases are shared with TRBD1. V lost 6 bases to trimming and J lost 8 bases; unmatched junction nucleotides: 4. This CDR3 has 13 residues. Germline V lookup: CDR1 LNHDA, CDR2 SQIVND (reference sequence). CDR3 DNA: TGTGCCAGTAGCTACGGGACAGGGGATGAGCAGTTCTTC. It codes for CASSYGTGDEQFF. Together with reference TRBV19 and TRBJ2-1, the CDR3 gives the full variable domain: DGGITQSPKYLFRKEGQNVTLSCEQNLNHDAMYWYRQDPGQGLRLIYYSQIVNDFQKGDIAEGYSVSREKKESFPLTVTSAQKNPTAFYLCASSYGTGDEQFFGPGTRLTVL.

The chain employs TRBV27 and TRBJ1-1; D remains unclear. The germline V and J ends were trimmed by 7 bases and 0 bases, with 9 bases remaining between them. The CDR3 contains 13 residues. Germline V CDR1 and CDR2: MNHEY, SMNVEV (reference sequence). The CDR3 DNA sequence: TGTGCCAGCAAAACAGTTATGAACACTGAAGCTTTCTTT. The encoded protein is CASKTVMNTEAFF.

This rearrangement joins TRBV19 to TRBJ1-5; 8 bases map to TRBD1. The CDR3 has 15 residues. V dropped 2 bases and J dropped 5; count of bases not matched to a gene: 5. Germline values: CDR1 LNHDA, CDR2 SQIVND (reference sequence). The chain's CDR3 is CASSILAGGDQPQHF. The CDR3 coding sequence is TGTGCCAGTAGTATATTGGCAGGGGGCGATCAGCCCCAGCATTTT.

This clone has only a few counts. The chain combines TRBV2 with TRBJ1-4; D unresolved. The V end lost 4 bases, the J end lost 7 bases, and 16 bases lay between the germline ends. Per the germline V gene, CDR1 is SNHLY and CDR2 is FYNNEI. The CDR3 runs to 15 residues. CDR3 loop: CASSVASARSEKLFF. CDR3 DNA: TGTGCCAGCAGTGTGGCTTCGGCACGAAGTGAAAAACTGTTTTTT.

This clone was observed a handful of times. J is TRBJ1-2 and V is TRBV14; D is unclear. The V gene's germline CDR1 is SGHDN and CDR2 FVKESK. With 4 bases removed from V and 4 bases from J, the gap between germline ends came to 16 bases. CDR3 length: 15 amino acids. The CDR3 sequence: CASSPVLGVLYGYTF. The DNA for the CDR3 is TGTGCCAGCAGCCCAGTCCTGGGAGTCCTCTATGGCTACACCTTC.

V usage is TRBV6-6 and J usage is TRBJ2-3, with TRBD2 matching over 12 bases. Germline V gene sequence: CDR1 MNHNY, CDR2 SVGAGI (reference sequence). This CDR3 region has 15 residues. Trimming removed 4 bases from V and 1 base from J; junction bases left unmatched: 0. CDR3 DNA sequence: TGTGCCAGCAGTTGGACTAGCGGGGGCACAGATACGCAGTATTTT. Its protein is CASSWTSGGTDTQYF.

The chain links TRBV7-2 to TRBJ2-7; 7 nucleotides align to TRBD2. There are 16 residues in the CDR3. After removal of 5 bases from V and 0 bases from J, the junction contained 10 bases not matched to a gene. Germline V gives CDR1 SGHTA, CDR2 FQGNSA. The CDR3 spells CASSQRIGGSSYEQYF. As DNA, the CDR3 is TGTGCCAGCAGCCAGCGTATAGGCGGGAGCTCCTACGAGCAGTACTTC.

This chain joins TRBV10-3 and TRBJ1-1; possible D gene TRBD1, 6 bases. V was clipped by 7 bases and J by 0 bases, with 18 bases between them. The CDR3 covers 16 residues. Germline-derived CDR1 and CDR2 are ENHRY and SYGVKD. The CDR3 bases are TGTGCCATCACGGGGACACCGGTTACTATGAACACTGAAGCTTTCTTT. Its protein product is CAITGTPVTMNTEAFF.

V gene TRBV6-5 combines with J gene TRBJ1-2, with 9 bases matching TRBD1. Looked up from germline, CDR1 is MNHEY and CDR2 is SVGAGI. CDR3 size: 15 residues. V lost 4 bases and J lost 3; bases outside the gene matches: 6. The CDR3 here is CASSWDRDSYYGYTF. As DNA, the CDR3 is TGTGCCAGCAGTTGGGACAGGGACTCCTACTATGGCTACACCTTC.

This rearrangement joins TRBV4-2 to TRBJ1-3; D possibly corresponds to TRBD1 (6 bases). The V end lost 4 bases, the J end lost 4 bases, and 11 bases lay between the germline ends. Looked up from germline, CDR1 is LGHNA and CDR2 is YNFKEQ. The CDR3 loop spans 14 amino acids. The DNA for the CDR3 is TGTGCCAGCAGCCCGCAGGGGCCAGGAAACACCATATATTTT. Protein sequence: CASSPQGPGNTIYF.

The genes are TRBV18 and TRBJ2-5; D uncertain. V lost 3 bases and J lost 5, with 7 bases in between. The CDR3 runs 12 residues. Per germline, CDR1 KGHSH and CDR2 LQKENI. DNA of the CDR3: TGTGCCAGCTCACCGGAAATGGAGACCCAGTACTTC. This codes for CASSPEMETQYF.

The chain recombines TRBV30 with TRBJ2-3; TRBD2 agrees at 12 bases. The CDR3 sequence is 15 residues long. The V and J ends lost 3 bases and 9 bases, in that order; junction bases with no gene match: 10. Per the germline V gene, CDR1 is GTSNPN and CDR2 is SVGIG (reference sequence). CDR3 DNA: TGTGCCTGGAGCCCACCGACTAGCGGGGGTGAGACGCAGTATTTT. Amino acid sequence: CAWSPPTSGGETQYF.

CDR3 sequence: CASSPRQGNTEAFF. The CDR3 DNA follows: TGTGCCAGTAGTCCCCGACAGGGGAACACTGAAGCTTTCTTT. This rearrangement joins TRBV19 to TRBJ1-1; 7 bases agree with TRBD1. Trimming took 5 bases from V and 1 from J; bases not matched to a gene: 4. The CDR3 covers 14 residues. Germline V gene sequence: CDR1 LNHDA, CDR2 SQIVND (reference sequence).

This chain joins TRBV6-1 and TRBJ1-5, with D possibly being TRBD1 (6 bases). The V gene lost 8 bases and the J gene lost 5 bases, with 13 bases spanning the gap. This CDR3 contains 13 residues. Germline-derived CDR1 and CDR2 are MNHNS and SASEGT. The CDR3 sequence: CASGDRWDQPQHF. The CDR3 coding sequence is TGTGCCAGCGGCGACAGGTGGGATCAGCCCCAGCATTTT.

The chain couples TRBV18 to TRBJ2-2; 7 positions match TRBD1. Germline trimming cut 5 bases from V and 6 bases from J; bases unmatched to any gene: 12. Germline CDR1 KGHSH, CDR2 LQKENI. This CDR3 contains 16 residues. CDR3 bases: TGTGCCAGCTCATTCGACAGGGCGGTAGGAGCCGGGGAGCTGTTTTTT. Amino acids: CASSFDRAVGAGELFF. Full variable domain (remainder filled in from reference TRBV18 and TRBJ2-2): NAGVMQNPRHLVRRRGQEARLRCSPMKGHSHVYWYRQLPEEGLKFMVYLQKENIIDESGMPKERFSAEFPKEGPSILRIQQVVRGDSAAYFCASSFDRAVGAGELFFGEGSRLTVL.

The CDR3 nucleotides are TGTGCCAGTAGTATTTCAGGGGGCGCGAACACTGAAGCTTTCTTT. This translates into CASSISGGANTEAFF. The chain employs TRBV19 and TRBJ1-1; 8 bases align to TRBD1. Germline values: CDR1 LNHDA, CDR2 SQIVND (reference sequence). V trimming: 3 bases; J trimming: 1 base; junction bases outside the gene matches: 4. This CDR3 has 15 amino acids.

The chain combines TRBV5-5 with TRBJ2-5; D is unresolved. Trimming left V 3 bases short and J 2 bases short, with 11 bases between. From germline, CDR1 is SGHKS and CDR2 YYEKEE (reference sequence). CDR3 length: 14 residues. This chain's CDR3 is CASSSGPNQETQYF. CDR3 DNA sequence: TGTGCCAGCAGCTCCGGACCGAATCAAGAGACCCAGTACTTC.

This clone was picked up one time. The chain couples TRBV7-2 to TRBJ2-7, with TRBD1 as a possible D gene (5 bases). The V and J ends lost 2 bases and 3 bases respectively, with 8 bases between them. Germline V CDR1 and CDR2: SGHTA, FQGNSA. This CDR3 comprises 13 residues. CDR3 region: CASSLRQLYEQYF. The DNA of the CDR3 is TGTGCCAGCAGCTTAAGACAGCTCTACGAGCAGTACTTC.

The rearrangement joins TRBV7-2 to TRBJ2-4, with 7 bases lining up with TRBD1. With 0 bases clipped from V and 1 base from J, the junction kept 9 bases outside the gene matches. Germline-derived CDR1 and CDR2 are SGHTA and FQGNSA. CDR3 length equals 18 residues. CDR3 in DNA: TGTGCCAGCAGCTTAGCGCTCCAGGGGGTTGGGGCCAAAAACATTCAGTACTTC. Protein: CASSLALQGVGAKNIQYF.

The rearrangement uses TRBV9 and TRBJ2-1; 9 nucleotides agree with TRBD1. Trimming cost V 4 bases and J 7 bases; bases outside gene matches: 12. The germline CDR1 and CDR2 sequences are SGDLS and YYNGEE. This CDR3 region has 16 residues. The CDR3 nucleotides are TGTGCCAGCAGCCCAAGAGGGGACAGGGCGGGTAATGAGCAGTTCTTC. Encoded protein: CASSPRGDRAGNEQFF.

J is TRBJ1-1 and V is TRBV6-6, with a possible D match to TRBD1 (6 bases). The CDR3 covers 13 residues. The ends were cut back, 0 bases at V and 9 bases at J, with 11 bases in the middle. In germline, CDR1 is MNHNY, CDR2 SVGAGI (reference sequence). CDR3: CASSYSMGGQAFF. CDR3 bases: TGTGCCAGCAGTTACTCGATGGGGGGCCAAGCTTTCTTT.

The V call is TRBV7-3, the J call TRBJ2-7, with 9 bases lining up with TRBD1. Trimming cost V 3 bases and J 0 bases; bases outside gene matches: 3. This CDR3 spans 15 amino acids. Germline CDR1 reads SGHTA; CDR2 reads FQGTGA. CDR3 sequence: CASSLTGGRSYEQYF. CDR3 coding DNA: TGTGCCAGCAGCTTGACAGGGGGACGCTCCTACGAGCAGTACTTC.

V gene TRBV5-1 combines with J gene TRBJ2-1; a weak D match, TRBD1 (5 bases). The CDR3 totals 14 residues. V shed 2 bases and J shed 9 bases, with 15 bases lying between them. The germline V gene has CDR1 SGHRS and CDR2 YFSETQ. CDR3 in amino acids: CASSFSQGAGEQFF. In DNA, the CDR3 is TGCGCCAGCAGCTTCAGTCAGGGCGCCGGTGAGCAGTTCTTC.

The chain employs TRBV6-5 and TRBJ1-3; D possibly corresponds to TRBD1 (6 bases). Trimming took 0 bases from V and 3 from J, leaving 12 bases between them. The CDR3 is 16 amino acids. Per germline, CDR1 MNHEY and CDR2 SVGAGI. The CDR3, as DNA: TGTGCCAGCAGTTACTCGCAGGGGCGAAGTGGAAACACCATATATTTT. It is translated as CASSYSQGRSGNTIYF.

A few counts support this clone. The CDR3 here is CASSPAYGNQPQHF. In nucleotides, the CDR3 is TGTGCCAGCAGCCCAGCGTACGGCAATCAGCCCCAGCATTTT. This rearrangement joins TRBV7-2 to TRBJ1-5, with unresolved D. The CDR3 covers 14 residues. V was trimmed by 5 bases and J by 2 bases, leaving 10 bases between them. Per germline, CDR1 SGHTA and CDR2 FQGNSA.

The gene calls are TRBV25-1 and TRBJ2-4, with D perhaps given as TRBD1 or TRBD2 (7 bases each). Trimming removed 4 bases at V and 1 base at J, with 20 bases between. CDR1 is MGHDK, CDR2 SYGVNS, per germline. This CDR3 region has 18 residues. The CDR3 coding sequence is TGTGCCAGCAGTGCCTCTCCAGGGGGGGGATGGGCCAAAAACATTCAGTACTTC. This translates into CASSASPGGGWAKNIQYF.

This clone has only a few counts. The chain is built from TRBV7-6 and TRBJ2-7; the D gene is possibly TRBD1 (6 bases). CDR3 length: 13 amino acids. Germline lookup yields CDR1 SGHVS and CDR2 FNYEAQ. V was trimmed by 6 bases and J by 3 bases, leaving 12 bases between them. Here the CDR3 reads CASRSRDNYEQYF. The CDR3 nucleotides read TGTGCCAGCAGGTCCCGGGACAACTACGAGCAGTACTTC.

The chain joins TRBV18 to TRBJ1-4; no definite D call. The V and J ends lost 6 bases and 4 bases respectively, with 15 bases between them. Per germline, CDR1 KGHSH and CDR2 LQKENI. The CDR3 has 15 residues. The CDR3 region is CASSPDLGVNEKLFF. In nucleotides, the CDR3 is TGTGCCAGCTCCCCCGATCTTGGGGTTAATGAAAAACTGTTTTTT. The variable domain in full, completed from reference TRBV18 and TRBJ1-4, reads NAGVMQNPRHLVRRRGQEARLRCSPMKGHSHVYWYRQLPEEGLKFMVYLQKENIIDESGMPKERFSAEFPKEGPSILRIQQVVRGDSAAYFCASSPDLGVNEKLFFGSGTQLSVL.

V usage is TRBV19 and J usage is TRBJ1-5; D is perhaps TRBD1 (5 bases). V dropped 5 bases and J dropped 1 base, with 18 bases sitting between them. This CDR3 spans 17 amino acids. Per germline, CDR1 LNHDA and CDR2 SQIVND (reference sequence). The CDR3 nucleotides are TGTGCCAGTAGTGGCGACAGTCGACCTGGGAGCAATCAGCCCCAGCATTTT. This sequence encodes CASSGDSRPGSNQPQHF.

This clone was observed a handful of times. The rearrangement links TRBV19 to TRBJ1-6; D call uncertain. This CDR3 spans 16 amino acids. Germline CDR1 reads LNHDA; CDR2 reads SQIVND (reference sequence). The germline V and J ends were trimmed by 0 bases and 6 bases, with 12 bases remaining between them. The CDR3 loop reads CASSIDRNTGNSPLHF. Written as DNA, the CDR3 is TGTGCCAGTAGTATAGATCGTAACACGGGTAATTCACCCCTCCACTTT.